Listed below are T cell receptor beta chains from one sample, sequenced in a study of shared clonotypes between healthy human individuals. Assay: immunoSEQ multiplex PCR; the TCRdb copy retains only in-frame clones and omits some. The data hold 300,000 to 350,000 clones, with around 70% observed a single time. Specimen: memory CD4+ T cells sorted from blood. The receptor set was obtained from a man younger than 40 in good health. Each CDR3 is given with its conserved first and last residue. A D gene is named only where the DNA matches it firmly. Size tells how often a clone was seen (once, few, many) or the class of an expanded clone, and some rows leave it out.

clone size	D gene	V gene	J gene	CDR3 protein	CDR3 DNA
few	TRBD1	TRBV7-3	TRBJ2-3	CASSPRGRDTDTQYF	TGTGCCAGCAGCCCTAGGGGGCGCGACACAGATACGCAGTATTTT
once	-	TRBV28	TRBJ1-1	CASSSDWAGAFF	TGTGCCAGCAGTTCAGACTGGGCGGGGGCTTTCTTT
-	-	TRBV5-1	TRBJ2-1	CASSQAAYGNEQFF	TGCGCCAGCAGTCAGGCCGCCTACGGCAATGAGCAGTTCTTC
-	TRBD2	TRBV30	TRBJ2-5	CAWSLAGGQETQYF	TGTGCCTGGAGCCTAGCGGGAGGTCAAGAGACCCAGTACTTC
-	-	TRBV6-6	TRBJ2-1	CASRWGLGKDNEQFF	TGTGCCAGCAGATGGGGACTGGGGAAAGACAATGAGCAGTTCTTC
-	-	TRBV10-2	TRBJ1-5	CASSVGQLGNQPQHF	TGCGCCAGCAGTGTTGGACAATTGGGCAATCAGCCCCAGCATTTT
many	-	TRBV10-3	TRBJ1-1	CAISTTGFNTEAFF	TGTGCCATCAGTACCACAGGGTTCAACACTGAAGCTTTCTTT
-	TRBD1	TRBV10-3	TRBJ2-3	CAISRDRGGTDTQYF	TGTGCCATCAGCAGGGACAGGGGGGGCACAGATACGCAGTATTTT
-	TRBD2	TRBV5-4	TRBJ2-3	CASSPGALAGGDTQYF	TGTGCCAGCAGCCCCGGGGCACTAGCGGGAGGGGATACGCAGTATTTT
-	-	TRBV18	TRBJ2-3	CASSPGTDTQYF	TGTGCCAGCTCACCGGGCACAGATACGCAGTATTTT
-	TRBD1	TRBV7-2	TRBJ2-7	CASSLRGRGQIGVSYEQYF	TGTGCCAGCAGCTTAAGGGGCAGGGGGCAAATCGGTGTTTCCTACGAGCAGTACTTC
-	-	TRBV7-8	TRBJ2-3	CASSLGDGVTQYF	TGTGCCAGCAGCTTAGGGGACGGGGTTACGCAGTATTTT
-	-	TRBV6-6	TRBJ2-1	CASSSPTLTHEQFF	TGTGCCAGCAGTTCGCCGACTCTAACCCATGAGCAGTTCTTC
-	-	TRBV2	TRBJ2-5	CASAGQIVKETQYF	TGTGCCAGTGCCGGACAGATAGTGAAAGAGACCCAGTACTTC
-	TRBD2	TRBV7-8	TRBJ2-5	CASGREETQYF	TGTGCCAGCGGGAGGGAAGAGACCCAGTACTTC
-	TRBD2	TRBV11-2	TRBJ2-1	CASSSLTSGRAGAYNEQFF	TGTGCCAGCAGCTCACTAACTAGCGGGAGGGCCGGAGCCTACAATGAGCAGTTCTTC
-	TRBD1	TRBV5-1	TRBJ1-5	CASSLGQGVYQPQHF	TGCGCCAGCAGCTTGGGACAGGGGGTGTATCAGCCCCAGCATTTT
-	-	TRBV28	TRBJ1-1	CASCTQGSGTEAFF	TGTGCCAGCTGCACACAGGGTTCAGGAACTGAAGCTTTCTTT
few	TRBD2	TRBV4-1	TRBJ2-3	CASSGLAGSSTDTQYF	TGCGCCAGCAGTGGACTAGCGGGGTCTAGCACAGATACGCAGTATTTT
-	TRBD1	TRBV25-1	TRBJ2-5	CASSIPGQGAQETQYF	TGTGCCAGCAGTATTCCGGGACAGGGGGCTCAAGAGACCCAGTACTTC
-	-	TRBV4-1	TRBJ2-2	CASSHPGQGLDGELFF	TGCGCCAGCAGCCACCCGGGGCAGGGACTTGACGGGGAGCTGTTTTTT
-	TRBD1	TRBV2	TRBJ2-2	CASRDRPATGELFF	TGTGCCAGCCGGGACAGACCAGCCACCGGGGAGCTGTTTTTT
-	TRBD2	TRBV6-5	TRBJ2-5	CASSNIGLAGGVQYF	TGTGCCAGCAGTAACATCGGACTAGCGGGAGGCGTCCAGTACTTC
once	-	TRBV29-1	TRBJ2-2	CSVWDDTGELFF	TGCAGCGTCTGGGATGACACCGGGGAGCTGTTTTTT
few	-	TRBV29-1	TRBJ2-5	CSVGQTGGETQYF	TGCAGCGTTGGACAGACTGGGGGAGAGACCCAGTACTTC
few	TRBD2	TRBV2	TRBJ2-3	CASSIAGAGADTQYF	TGTGCCAGCAGTATAGCGGGAGCGGGGGCAGATACGCAGTATTTT
-	-	TRBV19	TRBJ1-2	CASSIGQKSGYTF	TGTGCCAGTAGTATTGGGCAGAAGAGTGGCTACACCTTC
-	-	TRBV5-6	TRBJ1-4	CASSLGGISTNEKLFF	TGTGCCAGCAGCCTGGGGGGCATCTCAACTAATGAAAAACTGTTTTTT
-	-	TRBV6-6	TRBJ2-5	CASSYSAGRAPETQYF	TGTGCCAGCAGTTACTCGGCGGGAAGGGCTCCAGAGACCCAGTACTTC